These T cell receptor beta chains were read from a single sample in a study of cytomegalovirus exposure and HLA in healthy donors. Produced via immunoSEQ multiplex PCR; TCRdb's table is partial and in-frame only. The sample consists of 210,000 or so clones, approximately 83% of them appearing once. Sequencing was done on a sample of PBMCs. The receptors originated from a girl aged 10-17 years in good health and CMV-seronegative. Both conserved end residues are part of each CDR3. Each record gives: J gene, D gene, clone size, V gene, CDR3 protein, CDR3 DNA. D genes are given only for firm matches. For some rows the clone size is stated as once, few or many, or as a class when expanded; others skip it.

TRBJ2-3,-,once,TRBV2,CASSVQGTDTQYF,TGTGCCAGCAGTGTGCAGGGCACAGATACGCAGTATTTT
TRBJ1-6,TRBD1,-,TRBV5-4,CASSRQCRGNSPLHF,TGTGCCAGCAGCAGACAGTGCAGGGGGAATTCACCCCTCCACTTT
TRBJ1-3,-,-,TRBV19,CASSMQGYSGNTIYF,TGTGCCAGTAGTATGCAGGGATATTCTGGAAACACCATATATTTT
TRBJ2-7,-,-,TRBV5-1,CASADYSKAGEQYF,TGCGCCAGCGCCGACTATTCGAAGGCTGGCGAGCAGTACTTC
TRBJ1-2,-,once,TRBV7-3,CASSPGQNYGYTF,TGTGCCAGCAGCCCCGGACAGAACTATGGCTACACCTTC
TRBJ1-3,-,-,TRBV4-1,CASSQSSGNTIYF,TGCGCCAGCAGCCAATCGTCTGGAAACACCATATATTTT
TRBJ2-5,-,-,TRBV28,CASTQREEQYF,TGTGCCAGCACCCAAAGGGAGGAGCAGTACTTC
TRBJ2-3,TRBD1,-,TRBV29-1,CSVGGQGASSDTQYF,TGCAGCGTCGGGGGACAGGGGGCGTCCTCAGATACGCAGTATTTT
TRBJ2-5,TRBD2,-,TRBV7-2,CASSLGPGTSGKETQYF,TGTGCCAGCAGCTTAGGACCGGGGACTAGCGGGAAAGAGACCCAGTACTTC
TRBJ2-5,-,-,TRBV28,CASSFRVVPGETQYF,TGTGCCAGCAGTTTCCGGGTAGTGCCCGGCGAGACCCAGTACTTC
TRBJ1-3,-,few,TRBV5-8,CASSLQGAGNTIYF,TGTGCCAGCAGCTTACAGGGTGCTGGAAACACCATATATTTT
TRBJ1-2,TRBD1,-,TRBV6-5,CASRQGAGGYTF,TGTGCCAGCAGACAGGGGGCCGGTGGCTACACCTTC
TRBJ2-3,TRBD2,-,TRBV5-1,CASSLNLAGGQTDTQYF,TGCGCCAGCAGCTTGAACCTAGCGGGAGGGCAAACAGATACGCAGTATTTT
TRBJ2-7,TRBD1,once,TRBV6-6,CASSPRPGQDFYEQYF,TGTGCCAGCAGTCCGCGACCGGGACAGGACTTTTACGAGCAGTACTTC
TRBJ2-3,-,-,TRBV5-1,CASSSSPGRKVPTSTDTQYF,TGCGCCAGCAGCTCAAGCCCGGGGAGAAAGGTACCCACTAGCACAGATACGCAGTATTTT
TRBJ2-3,TRBD2,-,TRBV18,CASSPGDGGKTDTQYF,TGTGCCAGCTCACCAGGTGACGGGGGGAAGACAGATACGCAGTATTTT
TRBJ1-2,TRBD1,-,TRBV28,CASSPPLLIRTGGQGYTF,TGTGCCAGCAGTCCACCACTTTTGATCCGGACAGGGGGCCAAGGCTACACCTTC
TRBJ2-7,-,once,TRBV7-9,CASTPFGRNYEQYF,TGTGCCAGCACCCCCTTCGGGAGAAACTACGAGCAGTACTTC
TRBJ2-7,TRBD1,-,TRBV28,CASSFTAGTGGREQYF,TGTGCCAGCAGTTTTACGGCTGGGACAGGGGGACGGGAGCAGTACTTC
TRBJ1-2,TRBD1,-,TRBV15,CATSRGQIDYGYTF,TGTGCCACCAGCAGGGGACAGATCGACTATGGCTACACCTTC
TRBJ1-2,-,-,TRBV29-1,CSVRTGNLGYTF,TGCAGCGTGCGAACAGGGAACCTTGGCTACACCTTC
TRBJ1-2,TRBD1,-,TRBV7-9,CSSRTGDGGYTF,TGTTCCAGCAGGACAGGGGACGGTGGCTACACCTTC
TRBJ2-7,-,-,TRBV30,CAWSVSGGHYEQYF,TGTGCCTGGAGTGTATCGGGGGGCCACTACGAGCAGTACTTC
TRBJ2-1,-,-,TRBV28,CASSLIPQASSEQFF,TGTGCCAGCAGTTTAATTCCCCAGGCTAGCTCTGAGCAGTTCTTC
TRBJ1-3,-,-,TRBV6-1,CASIIQSSGNTIYF,TGTGCCAGCATCATACAGAGCTCTGGAAACACCATATATTTT
TRBJ2-6,TRBD1,-,TRBV29-1,CSVEDRGTGNVLTF,TGCAGCGTTGAAGATCGGGGGACAGGGAACGTCCTGACTTTC
TRBJ2-7,TRBD1,-,TRBV18,CASSDQGAVGYEQYF,TGTGCCAGCTCCGATCAGGGGGCTGTTGGCTACGAGCAGTACTTC
TRBJ2-3,TRBD2,-,TRBV7-9,CASSLAGGITDTQYF,TGTGCCAGCAGCTTAGCGGGAGGGATCACAGATACGCAGTATTTT
TRBJ2-7,TRBD1,-,TRBV7-2,CASSYGQGMNEQYF,TGTGCCAGCAGCTACGGACAGGGTATGAACGAGCAGTACTTC
TRBJ2-3,TRBD2,-,TRBV28,CASSIDSGRWTQYF,TGTGCCAGCAGTATAGATAGCGGGCGGTGGACGCAGTATTTT
TRBJ1-4,TRBD1,-,TRBV2,CASRPRTGGEEKLFF,TGTGCCAGCAGGCCTCGGACAGGGGGAGAGGAAAAACTGTTTTTT
TRBJ2-6,-,few,TRBV10-3,CAISHSGANVLTF,TGTGCCATCAGCCACTCTGGGGCCAACGTCCTGACTTTC
TRBJ1-5,-,-,TRBV6-5,CASSYRVGGGQPQHF,TGTGCCAGCAGTTACCGTGTAGGGGGGGGTCAGCCCCAGCATTTT
TRBJ2-3,TRBD1,-,TRBV28,CASISGTGPTDTQYF,TGTGCCAGCATCTCCGGGACAGGCCCCACAGATACGCAGTATTTT
TRBJ1-3,-,-,TRBV5-6,CASSSRTLPIGNTIYF,TGTGCCAGCAGCTCGCGGACATTACCTATCGGAAACACCATATATTTT
TRBJ1-2,TRBD1,-,TRBV29-1,CSVGQGGYGYTF,TGCAGCGTTGGACAGGGAGGCTATGGCTACACCTTC
TRBJ2-1,-,once,TRBV9,CASSLSGASSYNEQFF,TGTGCCAGCAGCCTGAGCGGTGCGAGCTCCTACAATGAGCAGTTCTTC
TRBJ2-7,TRBD2,-,TRBV18,CASSLISTSGRGVGEQYF,TGTGCCAGCTCACTCATTTCGACTAGCGGGAGGGGAGTCGGCGAGCAGTACTTC
TRBJ2-3,-,-,TRBV9,CASSVDGRTGDTQYF,TGTGCCAGCAGCGTAGACGGGCGCACAGGAGATACGCAGTATTTT
TRBJ2-7,-,few,TRBV5-4,CASSPGHSYEQYF,TGTGCCAGCAGCCCCGGACACTCCTACGAGCAGTACTTC
TRBJ2-7,-,-,TRBV2,CASSDGAPSYEQYF,TGTGCCAGCAGTGATGGGGCTCCATCCTACGAGCAGTACTTC
TRBJ2-5,-,-,TRBV28,CASNGRRETQYF,TGTGCCAGCAATGGGCGTCGGGAGACCCAGTACTTC